This TCR beta chain was found in a study of OX40 agonist ivuxolimab in advanced cancers. Study-level information: A mean age of approximately 60 years, range roughly 20 to 85, was recorded, and about 83% were male. Past anti-PD-1, anti-PD-L1 or anti-CTLA-4 therapy was accepted, and roughly 42% had received some.

General study points: The study observed clonal expansion of CD4+ and CD8+ blood T cells by week 6 at 0.1 to 3.0 mg/kg. Expanded peripheral T-cell antigen specificity went undetermined.

Sequenced by immunoSEQ multiplex PCR; TCRdb stores in-frame clones only, minus some. Found here are 50,000 to 75,000 clones, 80% to 90% of them singletons; the top ten hold 0.37%. The sample holds one count of this clone. Its antigen is unidentified. V was cut by 1 base and J by 3 bases, with 12 bases left in between. Germline CDR1 reads MGHRA; CDR2 reads YSYEKL. CDR3 length: 15 residues. Here the sequenced sample was CD4+ or CD8+ T cells sorted from blood, taken in a trial of the OX40 agonist ivuxolimab. The V gene is TRBV4-1, the J gene TRBJ1-1; D might be TRBD1 (5 bases). The clonotype comes from an adult with an advanced solid tumor such as melanoma, head and neck, liver or kidney cancer. CDR3 loop: CASSQVGGVHTEAFF. The CDR3 DNA follows: TGCGCCAGCAGCCAAGTTGGAGGGGTACACACTGAAGCTTTCTTT.